Listed below are T cell receptor beta chains from one sample, sequenced in a study of cytotoxic CD8 clonotypes in ibrutinib-treated CLL. Clones were read by immunoSEQ multiplex PCR, and TCRdb kept only the in-frame ones, dropping some. The sample has about 130,000 clones, 60% to 85% seen once. Source: PBMCs, taken after 24 months of ibrutinib treatment. The receptors were gathered from a human donor with chronic lymphocytic leukemia. Both conserved end residues are part of each CDR3. The D gene is left open where the match is weak. Some rows mark clone size as missing; the rest say once, few, many or name a class of expanded clone.

J gene: TRBJ1-1; clone size: few; D gene: .; V gene: TRBV7-9; CDR3 DNA: TGTGCCAGCAGCGGACAAGAGAACACTGAAGCTTTCTTT; CDR3 protein: CASSGQENTEAFF
J gene: TRBJ1-2; clone size: once; D gene: .; V gene: TRBV29-1; CDR3 DNA: TGCAGCGTTGAAGAGTCGGCCAGGCCCTATGGCTACACCTTC; CDR3 protein: CSVEESARPYGYTF
J gene: TRBJ2-3; clone size: .; D gene: TRBD2; V gene: TRBV28; CDR3 DNA: TGTGCCAGCAGTCTAGCGGGGGACACAGATACGCAGTATTTT; CDR3 protein: CASSLAGDTDTQYF
J gene: TRBJ2-7; clone size: .; D gene: .; V gene: TRBV18; CDR3 DNA: TGTGCCAGCTCACCGTCGGCCGGCGAGCAGTACTTC; CDR3 protein: CASSPSAGEQYF
J gene: TRBJ2-1; clone size: .; D gene: .; V gene: TRBV6-1; CDR3 DNA: TGTGCCAGCAGTGAATTAGCGTCGGGGGATGAGCAGTTCTTC; CDR3 protein: CASSELASGDEQFF
J gene: TRBJ2-1; clone size: .; D gene: .; V gene: TRBV6-5; CDR3 DNA: TGTGCCAGCAGTCTTGGGGGTGTTGAGCAGTTCTTC; CDR3 protein: CASSLGGVEQFF
J gene: TRBJ2-2; clone size: .; D gene: TRBD2; V gene: TRBV6-1; CDR3 DNA: TGTGCCAGCAGCGGACTAGCGGGGGGGACCGGGGAGCTGTTTTTT; CDR3 protein: CASSGLAGGTGELFF
J gene: TRBJ2-3; clone size: .; D gene: TRBD2; V gene: TRBV30; CDR3 DNA: TGTGCCTGGAGTCTAGCGGGGGGGCCGGCAGATACGCAGTATTTT; CDR3 protein: CAWSLAGGPADTQYF
J gene: TRBJ2-3; clone size: .; D gene: .; V gene: TRBV10-3; CDR3 DNA: TGTGCCATCATGGTCGGGGACACAGATACGCAGTATTTT; CDR3 protein: CAIMVGDTDTQYF
J gene: TRBJ1-2; clone size: .; D gene: .; V gene: TRBV5-1; CDR3 DNA: TGCGCCAGCAGCGTCACGGGGGAACACTATGGCTACACCTTC; CDR3 protein: CASSVTGEHYGYTF
J gene: TRBJ1-1; clone size: .; D gene: .; V gene: TRBV2; CDR3 DNA: TGTGCCAGCAGTGCGGGGTCCGCGCCTTGGGCTTTCTTT; CDR3 protein: CASSAGSAPWAFF
J gene: TRBJ1-5; clone size: few; D gene: .; V gene: TRBV4-2; CDR3 DNA: TGTGCCAGCAGCCAAGATTTGTCGAATCAGCCCCAGCATTTT; CDR3 protein: CASSQDLSNQPQHF
J gene: TRBJ2-6; clone size: .; D gene: .; V gene: TRBV5-4; CDR3 DNA: TGTGCCAGCCAACAGGGTGCCTCTGGGGCCAACGTCCTGACTTTC; CDR3 protein: CASQQGASGANVLTF
J gene: TRBJ1-3; clone size: few; D gene: .; V gene: TRBV18; CDR3 DNA: TGTGCCAGCTCACCACAGAGTTCTGGAAACACCATATATTTT; CDR3 protein: CASSPQSSGNTIYF
J gene: TRBJ1-1; clone size: .; D gene: .; V gene: TRBV29-1; CDR3 DNA: TGCAGCGTTAGGGAGGTGGGCCGAGTGAACACTGAAGCTTTCTTT; CDR3 protein: CSVREVGRVNTEAFF
J gene: TRBJ2-7; clone size: .; D gene: .; V gene: TRBV4-1; CDR3 DNA: TGCGCCAGCAGCCAAGTATGGCTTCCCTACGAGCAGTACTTC; CDR3 protein: CASSQVWLPYEQYF
J gene: TRBJ2-7; clone size: .; D gene: TRBD2; V gene: TRBV27; CDR3 DNA: TGTGCCAGCAGTTTATTGGGGACTAGCGGGTACGAGCAGTACTTC; CDR3 protein: CASSLLGTSGYEQYF
J gene: TRBJ1-2; clone size: .; D gene: .; V gene: TRBV6-5; CDR3 DNA: TGTGCCAGCAGGAACAGCATCTATGGCTACACCTTC; CDR3 protein: CASRNSIYGYTF
J gene: TRBJ1-3; clone size: .; D gene: .; V gene: TRBV6-6; CDR3 DNA: TGTGCCAGCAGTTACTCGTTTCCCTCTGGAAACACCATATATTTT; CDR3 protein: CASSYSFPSGNTIYF
J gene: TRBJ2-3; clone size: .; D gene: TRBD1; V gene: TRBV28; CDR3 DNA: TGTGCCAGCCAAACAGGGGGCAGGGGTACGCAGTATTTT; CDR3 protein: CASQTGGRGTQYF
J gene: TRBJ2-3; clone size: .; D gene: .; V gene: TRBV18; CDR3 DNA: TGTGCCAGCTCACGGCGGGGAGCCACAGATACGCAGTATTTT; CDR3 protein: CASSRRGATDTQYF
J gene: TRBJ2-3; clone size: .; D gene: .; V gene: TRBV5-1; CDR3 DNA: TGCGCCAGCAGCTTAGCTTCGGACGGATCTAACACAGATACGCAGTATTTT; CDR3 protein: CASSLASDGSNTDTQYF
J gene: TRBJ1-4; clone size: .; D gene: .; V gene: TRBV4-2; CDR3 DNA: TGTGCCAGCAGCCAGACCCCGGGGGATGAAAAACTGTTTTTT; CDR3 protein: CASSQTPGDEKLFF
J gene: TRBJ1-1; clone size: .; D gene: .; V gene: TRBV6-1; CDR3 DNA: TGTGCCAGCAGTCCCCTGACAGGCGAAGCTTTCTTT; CDR3 protein: CASSPLTGEAFF
J gene: TRBJ2-7; clone size: .; D gene: .; V gene: TRBV4-1; CDR3 DNA: TGCGCCAGCAGCCAAGGGGACTTGAGGGGCCGCCGTCTGGTCCCCTACGAGCAGTACTTC; CDR3 protein: CASSQGDLRGRRLVPYEQYF
J gene: TRBJ2-3; clone size: .; D gene: TRBD2; V gene: TRBV6-4; CDR3 DNA: TGTGCCAGCAGTGACTCAGGCGGGAGGGGCACGCAGTATTTT; CDR3 protein: CASSDSGGRGTQYF
J gene: TRBJ1-5; clone size: .; D gene: .; V gene: TRBV11-2; CDR3 DNA: TGTGCCAGCAGCTTAGACACCAATCAGCCCCAGCATTTT; CDR3 protein: CASSLDTNQPQHF
J gene: TRBJ2-3; clone size: .; D gene: .; V gene: TRBV27; CDR3 DNA: TGTGCCAGCAGTTTACAGTCCCCACCAGATACGCAGTATTTT; CDR3 protein: CASSLQSPPDTQYF
J gene: TRBJ2-3; clone size: .; D gene: .; V gene: TRBV7-3; CDR3 DNA: TGTGCCAGCAGCTTGGGTTGGACAGATACGCAGTATTTT; CDR3 protein: CASSLGWTDTQYF
J gene: TRBJ2-1; clone size: many; D gene: .; V gene: TRBV9; CDR3 DNA: TGTGCCAGCAGCGTAGATGGCGCCTCCTACAATGAGCAGTTCTTC; CDR3 protein: CASSVDGASYNEQFF
J gene: TRBJ2-3; clone size: .; D gene: .; V gene: TRBV19; CDR3 DNA: TGTGCCAGTGGTCACCCACAAAACACAGATACGCAGTATTTT; CDR3 protein: CASGHPQNTDTQYF
J gene: TRBJ2-2; clone size: .; D gene: .; V gene: TRBV18; CDR3 DNA: TGTGCCAGCTCACCCCGCCCCGGACAGCAGCCCGGGGAGCTGTTTTTT; CDR3 protein: CASSPRPGQQPGELFF
J gene: TRBJ1-5; clone size: .; D gene: TRBD1; V gene: TRBV9; CDR3 DNA: TGTGCCAGCAGCGCGACAGGGGCTCCCGGTCAGCCCCAGCATTTT; CDR3 protein: CASSATGAPGQPQHF
J gene: TRBJ2-3; clone size: .; D gene: .; V gene: TRBV5-1; CDR3 DNA: TGCGCCAGCAGCCTAAGTTGGGCTAGCACAGATACGCAGTATTTT; CDR3 protein: CASSLSWASTDTQYF
J gene: TRBJ2-2; clone size: .; D gene: .; V gene: TRBV5-4; CDR3 DNA: TGTGCCAGCAGCTTGGCGGGCTCCCACACCGGGGAGCTGTTTTTT; CDR3 protein: CASSLAGSHTGELFF
J gene: TRBJ2-1; clone size: .; D gene: TRBD2; V gene: TRBV27; CDR3 DNA: TGTGCCAGCAGTCCATGGGGCGGGGGGAACAATGAGCAGTTCTTC; CDR3 protein: CASSPWGGGNNEQFF
J gene: TRBJ2-5; clone size: .; D gene: .; V gene: TRBV5-1; CDR3 DNA: TGCGCCAGCAGCTTGGCCCCAGTCGCCCTCGGCGAGACCCAGTACTTC; CDR3 protein: CASSLAPVALGETQYF
J gene: TRBJ2-5; clone size: .; D gene: TRBD1; V gene: TRBV6-6; CDR3 DNA: TGTGCCATCAGGCCCGTAACAGGGGCCCAGTACTTC; CDR3 protein: CAIRPVTGAQYF
J gene: TRBJ2-5; clone size: .; D gene: TRBD1; V gene: TRBV5-1; CDR3 DNA: TGCGCCAGCAGCTTGGGACAGGGCCCCCAAGAGACCCAGTACTTC; CDR3 protein: CASSLGQGPQETQYF
J gene: TRBJ1-2; clone size: .; D gene: TRBD1; V gene: TRBV5-1; CDR3 DNA: TGCGCCAGCAGCCCGGACAGGGGGTCGGGCTACACCTTC; CDR3 protein: CASSPDRGSGYTF
J gene: TRBJ1-2; clone size: once; D gene: .; V gene: TRBV28; CDR3 DNA: TGTGCCAGCGGGGGGGAGGGCGCGGGCTATGGCTACACCTTC; CDR3 protein: CASGGEGAGYGYTF